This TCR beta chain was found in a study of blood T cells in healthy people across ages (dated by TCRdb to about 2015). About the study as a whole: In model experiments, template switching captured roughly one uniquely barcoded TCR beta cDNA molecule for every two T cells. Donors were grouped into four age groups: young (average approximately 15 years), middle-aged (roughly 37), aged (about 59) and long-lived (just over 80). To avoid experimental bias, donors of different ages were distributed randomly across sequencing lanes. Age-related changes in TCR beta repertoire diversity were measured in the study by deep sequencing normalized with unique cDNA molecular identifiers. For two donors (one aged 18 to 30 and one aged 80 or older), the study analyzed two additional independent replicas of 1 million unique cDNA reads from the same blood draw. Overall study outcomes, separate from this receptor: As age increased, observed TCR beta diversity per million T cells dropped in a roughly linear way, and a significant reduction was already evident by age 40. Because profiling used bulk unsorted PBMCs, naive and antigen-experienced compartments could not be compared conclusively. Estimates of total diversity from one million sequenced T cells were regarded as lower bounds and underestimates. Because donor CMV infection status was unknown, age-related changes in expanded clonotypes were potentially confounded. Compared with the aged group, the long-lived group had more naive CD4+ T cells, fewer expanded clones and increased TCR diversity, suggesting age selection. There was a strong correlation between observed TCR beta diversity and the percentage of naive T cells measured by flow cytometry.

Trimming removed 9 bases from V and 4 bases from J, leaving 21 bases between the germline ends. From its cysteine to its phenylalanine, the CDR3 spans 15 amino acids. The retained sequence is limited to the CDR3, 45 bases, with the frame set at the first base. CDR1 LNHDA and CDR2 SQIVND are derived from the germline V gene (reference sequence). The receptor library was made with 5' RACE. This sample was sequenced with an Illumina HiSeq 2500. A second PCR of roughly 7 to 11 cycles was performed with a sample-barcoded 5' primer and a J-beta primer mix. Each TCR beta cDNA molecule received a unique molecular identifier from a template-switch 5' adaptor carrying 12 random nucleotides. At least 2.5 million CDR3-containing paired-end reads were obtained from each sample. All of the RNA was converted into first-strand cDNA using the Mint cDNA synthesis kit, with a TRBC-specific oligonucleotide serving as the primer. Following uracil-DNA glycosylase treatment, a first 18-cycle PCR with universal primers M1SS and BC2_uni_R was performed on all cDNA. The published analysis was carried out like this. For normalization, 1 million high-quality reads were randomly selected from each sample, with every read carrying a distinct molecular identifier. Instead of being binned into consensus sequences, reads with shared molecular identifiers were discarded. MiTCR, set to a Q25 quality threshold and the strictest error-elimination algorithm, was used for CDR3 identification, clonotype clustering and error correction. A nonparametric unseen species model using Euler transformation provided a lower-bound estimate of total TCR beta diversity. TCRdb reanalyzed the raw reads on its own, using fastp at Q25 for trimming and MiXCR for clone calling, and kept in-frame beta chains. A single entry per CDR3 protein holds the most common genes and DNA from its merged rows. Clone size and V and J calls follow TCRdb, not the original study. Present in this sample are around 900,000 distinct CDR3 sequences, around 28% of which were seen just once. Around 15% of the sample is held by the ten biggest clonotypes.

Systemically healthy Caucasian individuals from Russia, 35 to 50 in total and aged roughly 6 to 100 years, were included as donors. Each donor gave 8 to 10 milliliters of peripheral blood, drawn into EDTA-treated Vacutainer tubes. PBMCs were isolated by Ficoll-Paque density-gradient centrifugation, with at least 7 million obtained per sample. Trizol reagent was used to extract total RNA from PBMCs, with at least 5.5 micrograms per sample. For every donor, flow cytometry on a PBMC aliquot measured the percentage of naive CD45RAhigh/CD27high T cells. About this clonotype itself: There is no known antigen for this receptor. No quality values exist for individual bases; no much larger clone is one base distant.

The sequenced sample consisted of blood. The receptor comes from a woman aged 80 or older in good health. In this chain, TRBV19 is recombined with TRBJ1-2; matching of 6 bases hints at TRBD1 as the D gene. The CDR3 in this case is CASSKAGEFIYGYTF. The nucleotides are TGTGCCAGCTCGAAGGCAGGGGAGTTCATCTATGGCTACACCTTC.